One and the same sample provided the 13 T cell receptor beta chains below, sequenced in a study of metastatic and nonmetastatic thyroid tumors. TCRdb reprocessed the PCR reads via MiXCR. Of about 8,000 clones detected, around 30% appear once; the ten largest clones hold roughly 30%. Among the patients, none had received any treatment before thyroid surgery. The sequencing sample was made of tumor tissue. The receptors derive from a female donor with papillary thyroid cancer or a benign thyroid nodule (not recorded which). Some clones in this sample may be carry-over from other donors' samples.

On this clone: The sample carries other DNA sequences with the same CDR3. The chain employs TRBV19 and TRBJ1-1, with D perhaps TRBD1 (6 bases). Trimming stripped 10 bases from V and 4 bases from J, with 16 bases between. Germline CDR1 and CDR2: LNHDA and SQIVND (reference sequence). The CDR3 contains 13 residues. The CDR3 here is CATARGSGTEAFF. The CDR3 coding sequence is TGTGCCACAGCGAGGGGGTCCGGCACTGAAGCTTTCTTT.

The J gene is TRBJ2-2, the V gene TRBV4-2; D gene uncertain. Germline assignment: CDR1 LGHNA and CDR2 YNFKEQ. The CDR3 is made up of 16 amino acids. V was shortened by 0 bases and J by 2 bases, with 10 bases between the two germline ends. The CDR3 spells CASSQDLRTNTGELFF. In DNA, the CDR3 is TGTGCCAGCAGCCAAGATCTCAGGACCAACACCGGGGAGCTGTTTTTT.

This clone is termed medium-sized (0.01 to 0.1%). The chain is built from TRBV12-3 or TRBV12-4 and TRBJ2-3; D remains unclear. V shed 5 bases and J shed 2 bases, with 14 bases lying between them. This CDR3 is 15 amino acids long. The CDR3 loop reads CASSPRRSSTDTQYF. The CDR3 DNA follows: TGTGCCAGCAGTCCACGCCGTTCTTCCACAGATACGCAGTATTTT.

In its sample, this clone ranks as medium-sized. The V gene is TRBV12-3 or TRBV12-4, the J gene TRBJ1-5; TRBD1 might be the D (6 bases). The CDR3 runs to 12 residues. Trimming pared 5 bases from V and 7 bases from J, leaving 9 bases between. CDR3 loop: CASSEGEQPQHF. The CDR3, as DNA: TGTGCCAGCAGTGAGGGGGAGCAGCCCCAGCATTTT.

Ten or more counts support this clone. V and J are TRBV5-4 and TRBJ2-7; 7 nucleotides line up with TRBD2. CDR1 SGHNT and CDR2 YYREEE come from the germline V gene (reference sequence). This CDR3 is built from 14 residues. J was trimmed by 6 bases and V by 7 bases; bases with no gene match: 13. DNA for the CDR3: TGTGCCAGCGGGTCGGGAGGTCTGCAAAGCGAGCAGTACTTC. Translated, it gives CASGSGGLQSEQYF.

This clone has just a few counts. The CDR3 bases are TGTGCCAGCAGCTTACATCCGGGGAGCACAGATACGCAGTATTTT. This gives the protein CASSLHPGSTDTQYF. This chain joins TRBV7-3 and TRBJ2-3; a weak D match, TRBD2 (5 bases). The germline gives CDR1 SGHTA, CDR2 FQGTGA. This CDR3 is 15 amino acids long. V shed 2 bases and J shed 0 bases, with 9 bases lying between them.

The chain combines TRBV27 with TRBJ1-6; TRBD1 agrees at 10 bases. The CDR3 contains 16 residues. Per germline, CDR1 MNHEY and CDR2 SMNVEV (reference sequence). V gave up 6 bases and J gave up 9 bases; unmatched junction bases: 11. CDR3 in amino acids: CASSQPTGGLLSPLHF. The DNA for the CDR3 is TGTGCCAGCAGCCAGCCGACAGGGGGCCTTCTTTCACCCCTCCACTTT.

V usage is TRBV7-3 and J usage is TRBJ2-2; D is ambiguous. Between the trimmed V and J ends, which lost 2 bases and 5 bases, there was a span of 15 bases. The CDR3 consists of 16 residues. Looked up from germline, CDR1 is SGHTA and CDR2 is FQGTGA. The CDR3, as DNA: TGTGCCAGCAGCTTAGTCGGGCAGGCGAGGACCGGGGAGCTGTTTTTT. Its protein product is CASSLVGQARTGELFF. Drawing the rest from reference TRBV7-3 and TRBJ2-2, the complete variable domain is GAGVSQTPSNKVTEKGKYVELRCDPISGHTALYWYRQSLGQGPEFLIYFQGTGAADDSGLPNDRFFAVRPEGSVSTLKIQRTERGDSAVYLCASSLVGQARTGELFFGEGSRLTVL.

This sequence joins TRBV4-2 and TRBJ2-1; 7 bases line up with TRBD1. The CDR3 is 15 residues long. Germline assignment: CDR1 LGHNA and CDR2 YNFKEQ. The V segment lost 0 bases and the J segment 5 bases; nucleotides outside the gene matches: 4. Written as DNA, the CDR3 is TGTGCCAGCAGCCAAGATGGACAGGTCCACAATGAGCAGTTCTTC. This encodes CASSQDGQVHNEQFF.

This clone turned up a few times. The chain recombines TRBV6-1 with TRBJ1-5; D is possibly TRBD1 (5 bases). The V gene's germline CDR1 is MNHNS and CDR2 SASEGT. Trimming took 6 bases from V and 4 from J, leaving 10 bases between them. This CDR3 is built from 13 residues. The CDR3 loop reads CASSDSLNQPQHF. In nucleotides, the CDR3 is TGTGCCAGCAGCGACAGCCTGAATCAGCCCCAGCATTTT.

By share, this clone counts as medium-sized. V is TRBV27 and J is TRBJ2-7, with unresolved D. This CDR3 is 16 amino acids long. Trimming left V 5 bases short and J 4 bases short, with 21 bases between. Germline CDR1 reads MNHEY; CDR2 reads SMNVEV (reference sequence). The CDR3, as DNA: TGTGCCAGCAGTCCCTTGGGATCGAGCCTCTATTACGAGCAGTACTTC. Translated: CASSPLGSSLYYEQYF.

This clone was detected only once. This chain connects TRBV30 to TRBJ1-2, with TRBD1 as a possible D gene (5 bases). Trimming removed 6 bases from V and 0 bases from J, with 11 bases in between. There are 13 residues in the CDR3. Looked up from germline, CDR1 is GTSNPN and CDR2 is SVGIG (reference sequence). Written as DNA, the CDR3 is TGTGCCTGCCGGGGGATAGCTAACTATGGCTACACCTTC. Translating gives CACRGIANYGYTF.

The gene calls are TRBV4-3 and TRBJ2-1, with D hard to call. The V gene's germline CDR1 is LGHNA and CDR2 YSLEER. Trimming took off 0 bases at V and 9 bases at J, with 9 bases between the two ends. This CDR3 contains 13 residues. CDR3 nucleotides: TGCGCCAGCAGCCAAGATGGGATCAGTGAGCAGTTCTTC. This codes for CASSQDGISEQFF.